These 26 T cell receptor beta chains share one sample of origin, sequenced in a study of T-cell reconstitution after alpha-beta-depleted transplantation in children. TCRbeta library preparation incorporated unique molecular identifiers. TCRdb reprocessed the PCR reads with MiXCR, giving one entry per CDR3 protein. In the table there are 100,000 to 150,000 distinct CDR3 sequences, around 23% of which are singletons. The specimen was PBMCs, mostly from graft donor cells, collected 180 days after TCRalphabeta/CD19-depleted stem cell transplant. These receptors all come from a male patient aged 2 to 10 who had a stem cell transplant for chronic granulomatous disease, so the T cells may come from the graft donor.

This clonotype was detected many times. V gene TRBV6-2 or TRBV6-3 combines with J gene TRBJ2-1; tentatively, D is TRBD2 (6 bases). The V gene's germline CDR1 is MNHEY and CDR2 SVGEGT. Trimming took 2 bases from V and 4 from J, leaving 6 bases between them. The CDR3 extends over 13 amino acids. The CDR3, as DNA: TGTGCCAGCAGTTACCGGGAGTACAATGAGCAGTTCTTC. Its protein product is CASSYREYNEQFF.

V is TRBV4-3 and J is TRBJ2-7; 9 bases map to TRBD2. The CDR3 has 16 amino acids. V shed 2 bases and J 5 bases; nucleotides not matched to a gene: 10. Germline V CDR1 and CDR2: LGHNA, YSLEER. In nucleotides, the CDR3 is TGCGCCAGCAGCCAAATGCCTAGCGGGGTCTTGAACGAGCAGTACTTC. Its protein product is CASSQMPSGVLNEQYF.

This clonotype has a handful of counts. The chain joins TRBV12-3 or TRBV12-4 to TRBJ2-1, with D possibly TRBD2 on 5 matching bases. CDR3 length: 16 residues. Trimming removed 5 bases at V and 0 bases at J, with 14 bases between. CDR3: CASSTTRVSSYNEQFF. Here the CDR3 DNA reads TGTGCCAGCAGTACCACTAGGGTTAGCTCCTACAATGAGCAGTTCTTC.

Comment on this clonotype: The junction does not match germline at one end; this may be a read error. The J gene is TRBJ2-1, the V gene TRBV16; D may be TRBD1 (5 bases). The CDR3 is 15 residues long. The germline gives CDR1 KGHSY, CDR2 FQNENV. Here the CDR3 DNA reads TGTGCCATCAGCTTCACAATGGCAGGGAACAATGAGCAGTTCTTC. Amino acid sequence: CAISFTMAGNNEQFF.

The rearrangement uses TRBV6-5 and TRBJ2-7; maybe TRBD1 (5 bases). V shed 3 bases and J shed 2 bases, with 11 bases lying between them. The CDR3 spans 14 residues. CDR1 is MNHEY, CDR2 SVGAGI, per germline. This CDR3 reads CASSYAGPTYEQYF. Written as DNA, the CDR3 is TGTGCCAGCAGTTATGCAGGGCCGACCTACGAGCAGTACTTC.

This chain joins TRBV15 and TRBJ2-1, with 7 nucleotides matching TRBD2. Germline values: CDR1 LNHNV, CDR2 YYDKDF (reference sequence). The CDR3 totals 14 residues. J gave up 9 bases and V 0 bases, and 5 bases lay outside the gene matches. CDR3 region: CATSRDRLAGEQFF. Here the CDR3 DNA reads TGTGCCACCAGCAGAGATAGACTAGCAGGTGAGCAGTTCTTC.

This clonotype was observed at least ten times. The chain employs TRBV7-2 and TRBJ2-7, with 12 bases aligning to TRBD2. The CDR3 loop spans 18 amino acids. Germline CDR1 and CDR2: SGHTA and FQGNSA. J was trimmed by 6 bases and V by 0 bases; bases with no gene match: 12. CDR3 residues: CASSLAVGWASGRVEQYF. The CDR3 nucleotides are TGTGCCAGCAGCTTAGCGGTTGGTTGGGCTAGCGGGAGGGTCGAGCAGTACTTC.

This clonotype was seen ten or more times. This chain's CDR3 is CASSLVLAVGNEQFF. CDR3 sequence (DNA): TGTGCCAGCAGCTTAGTCCTAGCGGTTGGCAATGAGCAGTTCTTC. This chain uses TRBV7-9 with TRBJ2-1; 7 bases fit TRBD2. The CDR3 covers 15 residues. The germline V gene encodes CDR1 SEHNR and CDR2 FQNEAQ (reference sequence). Trimming took 1 base from V and 6 from J; bases not matched to a gene: 6.

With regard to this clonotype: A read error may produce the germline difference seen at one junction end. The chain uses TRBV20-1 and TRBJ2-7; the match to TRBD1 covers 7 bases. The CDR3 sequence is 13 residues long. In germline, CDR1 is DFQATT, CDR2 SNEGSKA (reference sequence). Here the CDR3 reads CSASRDSTYEHYF. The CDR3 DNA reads TGCAGTGCTAGCAGGGACAGTACCTACGAGCATTACTTC.

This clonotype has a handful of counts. The CDR3 coding sequence is TGTGCCAGCTTTCTTGCCCGTGGGAGGGGGCCGAGCTCCTACAATGAGCAGTTCTTC. It codes for CASFLARGRGPSSYNEQFF. The V gene is TRBV5-6, the J gene TRBJ2-1; D is possibly TRBD1 or TRBD2 (7 bases each). CDR1 SGHDT and CDR2 YYEEEE come from the germline V gene. The CDR3 has 19 amino acids. Between the trimmed V and J ends, which lost 7 bases and 0 bases, there was a span of 26 bases.

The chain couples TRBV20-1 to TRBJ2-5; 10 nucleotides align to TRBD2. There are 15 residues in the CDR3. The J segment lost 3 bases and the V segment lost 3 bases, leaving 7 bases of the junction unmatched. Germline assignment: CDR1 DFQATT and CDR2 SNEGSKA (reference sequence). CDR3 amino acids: CSASRVAGGKETQYF. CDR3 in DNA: TGCAGTGCTAGTAGGGTAGCGGGGGGTAAAGAGACCCAGTACTTC.

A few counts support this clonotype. In nucleotides, the CDR3 is TGCAGCGGTCGCAGGGGAGACACTGAAGCTTTCTTT. Protein sequence: CSGRRGDTEAFF. This chain connects TRBV29-1 to TRBJ1-1, with TRBD1 as a possible D gene (6 bases). Trimming removed 7 bases at V and 3 bases at J, with 12 bases between. The V gene's germline CDR1 is SQVTM and CDR2 ANQGSEA. CDR3 length: 12 amino acids.

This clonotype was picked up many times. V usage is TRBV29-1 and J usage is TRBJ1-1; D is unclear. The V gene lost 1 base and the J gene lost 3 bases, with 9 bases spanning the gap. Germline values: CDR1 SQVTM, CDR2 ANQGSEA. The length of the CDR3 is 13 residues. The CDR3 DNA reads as TGCAGCGTTGAAGGTACTGGGGACACTGAAGCTTTCTTT. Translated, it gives CSVEGTGDTEAFF.

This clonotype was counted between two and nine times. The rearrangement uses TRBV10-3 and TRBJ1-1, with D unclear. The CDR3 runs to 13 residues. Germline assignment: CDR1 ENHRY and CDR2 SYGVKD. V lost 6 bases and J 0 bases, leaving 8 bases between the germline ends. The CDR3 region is CAIRGQMNTEAFF. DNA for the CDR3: TGTGCCATCAGGGGTCAGATGAACACTGAAGCTTTCTTT.

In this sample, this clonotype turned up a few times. CDR3 residues: CASSLQTTYEQYF. Here the CDR3 DNA reads TGTGCCAGCAGCTTACAGACCACCTACGAGCAGTACTTC. V is TRBV7-2 and J is TRBJ2-7; unclear D gene. V was trimmed by 2 bases and J by 2 bases, leaving 7 bases between them. CDR3 length equals 13 residues. In germline, CDR1 is SGHTA, CDR2 FQGNSA. Full variable domain (missing parts from reference TRBV7-2 and TRBJ2-7): GAGVSQSPSNKVTEKGKDVELRCDPISGHTALYWYRQSLGQGLEFLIYFQGNSAPDKSGLPSDRFSAERTGGSVSTLTIQRTQQEDSAVYLCASSLQTTYEQYFGPGTRLTVT.

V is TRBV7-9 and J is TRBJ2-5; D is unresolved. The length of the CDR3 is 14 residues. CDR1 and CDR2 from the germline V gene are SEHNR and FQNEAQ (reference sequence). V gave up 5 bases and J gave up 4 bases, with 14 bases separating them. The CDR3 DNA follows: TGTGCCAGCAGCGACTCCTTATGGGGAGAGACCCAGTACTTC. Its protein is CASSDSLWGETQYF.

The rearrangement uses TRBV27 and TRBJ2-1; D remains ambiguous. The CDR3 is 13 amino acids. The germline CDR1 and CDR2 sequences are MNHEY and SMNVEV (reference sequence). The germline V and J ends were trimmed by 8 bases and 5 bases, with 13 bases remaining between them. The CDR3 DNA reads TGTGCCAGCGCGGAATTGACCCACAATGAGCAGTTCTTC. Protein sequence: CASAELTHNEQFF.

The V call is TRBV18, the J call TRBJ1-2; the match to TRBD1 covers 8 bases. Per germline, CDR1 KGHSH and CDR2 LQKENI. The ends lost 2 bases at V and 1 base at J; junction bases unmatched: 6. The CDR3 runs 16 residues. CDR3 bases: TGTGCCAGCTCACCAGGGACAGGAGGAGATAACTATGGCTACACCTTC. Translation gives CASSPGTGGDNYGYTF. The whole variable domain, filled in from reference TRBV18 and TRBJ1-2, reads NAGVMQNPRHLVRRRGQEARLRCSPMKGHSHVYWYRQLPEEGLKFMVYLQKENIIDESGMPKERFSAEFPKEGPSILRIQQVVRGDSAAYFCASSPGTGGDNYGYTFGSGTRLTVV.

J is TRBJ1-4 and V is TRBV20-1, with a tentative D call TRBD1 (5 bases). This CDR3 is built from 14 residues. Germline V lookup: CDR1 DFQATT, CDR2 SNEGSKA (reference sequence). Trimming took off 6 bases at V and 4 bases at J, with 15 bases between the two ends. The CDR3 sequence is CSAPEGRLNEKLFF. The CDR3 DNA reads TGCAGTGCCCCGGAGGGGAGACTTAATGAAAAACTGTTTTTT.

CDR3 DNA sequence: TGTGCCAGCAGCCAAGTAGGCGTGGGAGATACGCAGTATTTT. As protein: CASSQVGVGDTQYF. The chain couples TRBV3-1 to TRBJ2-3, with D hard to call. Trimming stripped 1 base from V and 5 bases from J, with 10 bases between. The germline V gene has CDR1 LGHDT and CDR2 YNNKEL (reference sequence). This CDR3 spans 14 amino acids.

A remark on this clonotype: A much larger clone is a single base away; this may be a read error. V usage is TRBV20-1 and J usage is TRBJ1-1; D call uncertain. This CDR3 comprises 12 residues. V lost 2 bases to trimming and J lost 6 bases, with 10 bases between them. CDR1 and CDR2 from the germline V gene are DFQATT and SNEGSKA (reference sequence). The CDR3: CSARLVDSEAFF. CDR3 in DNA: TGCAGTGCTAGACTCGTGGACTCTGAAGCTTTCTTT.

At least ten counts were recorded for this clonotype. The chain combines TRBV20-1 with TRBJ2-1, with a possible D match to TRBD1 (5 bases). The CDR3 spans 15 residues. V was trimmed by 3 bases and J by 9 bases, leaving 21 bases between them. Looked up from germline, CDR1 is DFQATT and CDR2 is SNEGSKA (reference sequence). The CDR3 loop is CSASSPPRGQGEQFF. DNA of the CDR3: TGCAGTGCTAGTAGCCCCCCTAGGGGTCAAGGTGAGCAGTTCTTC.

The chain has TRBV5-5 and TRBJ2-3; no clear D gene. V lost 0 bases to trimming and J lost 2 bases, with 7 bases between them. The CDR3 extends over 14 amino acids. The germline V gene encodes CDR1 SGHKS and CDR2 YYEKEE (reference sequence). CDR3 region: CASSLDRLTDTQYF. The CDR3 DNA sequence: TGTGCCAGCAGCTTGGATCGACTCACAGATACGCAGTATTTT.

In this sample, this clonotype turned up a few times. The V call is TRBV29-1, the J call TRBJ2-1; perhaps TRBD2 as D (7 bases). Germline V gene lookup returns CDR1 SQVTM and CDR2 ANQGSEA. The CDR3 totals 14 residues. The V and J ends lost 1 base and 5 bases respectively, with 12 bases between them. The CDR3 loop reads CSVEGGGANNEQFF. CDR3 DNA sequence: TGCAGCGTTGAAGGGGGGGGCGCGAACAATGAGCAGTTCTTC.

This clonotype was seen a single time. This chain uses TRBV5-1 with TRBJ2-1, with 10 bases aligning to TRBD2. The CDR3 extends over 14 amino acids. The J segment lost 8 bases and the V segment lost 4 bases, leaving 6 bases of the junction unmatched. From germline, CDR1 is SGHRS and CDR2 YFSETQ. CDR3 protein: CASSRLAGVDEQFF. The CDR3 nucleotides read TGCGCCAGCAGCCGTCTAGCGGGAGTCGATGAGCAGTTCTTC.

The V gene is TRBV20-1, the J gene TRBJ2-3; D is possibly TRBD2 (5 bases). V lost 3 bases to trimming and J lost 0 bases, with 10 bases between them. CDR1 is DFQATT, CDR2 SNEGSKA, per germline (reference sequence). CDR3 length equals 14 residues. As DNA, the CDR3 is TGCAGTGCTAGTGAGACTACCAGCACAGATACGCAGTATTTT. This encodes CSASETTSTDTQYF.